The present T cell receptor beta chain was sequenced within a study of cytomegalovirus exposure and HLA in healthy donors. 60 Vbeta and 13 Jbeta primers were used in PCR. The repertoire was sequenced with immunoSEQ multiplex PCR; TCRdb's copy has only in-frame clones and lacks some. This table holds about 100,000 clones, around 74% found once. Points from the study as a whole: Rates of TCR association differed by HLA locus in a later analysis, with DRB1 highest and HLA-C lowest. Some highly shared sequence variants likely arose as a pipeline artifact. In presence/absence analyses, roughly uniform sequencing depth across donors was assumed.

V lost 1 base and J 5 bases, leaving 13 bases between the germline ends. The CDR3 totals 15 residues. CDR1 SGHRS and CDR2 YFSETQ come from the germline V gene. In the case of this clone: Its antigen is not known.

The chain is built from TRBV5-1 and TRBJ2-1; D call uncertain. The source is a female donor in good health and CMV-seropositive. The sample comprised PBMCs. This CDR3 is CASSLFALPNNEQFF. As DNA, the CDR3 is TGCGCCAGCAGCTTGTTTGCGTTGCCCAACAATGAGCAGTTCTTC.